These 14 T cell receptor beta chains originate from one sample sequenced in a study of identical twins. Each CDR3 protein gets one entry after TCRdb re-called the 5' RACE reads with MiXCR. In the table there are 640,000 or so distinct CDR3 sequences, around 6.1% of which are singletons. What was sequenced was naive T cells sorted from blood. Every receptor here comes from a man between 18 and 29 years old in good health.

This clonotype was recorded at least ten times. The CDR3 loop reads CSARVQLAYGYTF. CDR3 in DNA: TGCAGTGCTAGGGTACAACTCGCCTATGGCTACACCTTC. This chain links TRBV20-1 with TRBJ1-2; D is ambiguous. Germline V gene lookup returns CDR1 DFQATT and CDR2 SNEGSKA (reference sequence). Trimming took 3 bases from V and 4 from J, leaving 12 bases between them. CDR3 size: 13 residues.

This clonotype was found many times. The chain combines TRBV10-3 with TRBJ2-2; D is unclear. There are 12 residues in the CDR3. V gave up 6 bases and J gave up 1 base, with 3 bases separating them. Germline V gene lookup returns CDR1 ENHRY and CDR2 SYGVKD. The CDR3: CAIRWNTGELFF. The CDR3 DNA reads TGTGCCATCAGGTGGAACACCGGGGAGCTGTTTTTT.

This clonotype was counted a few times. The chain recombines TRBV7-9 with TRBJ2-5; 8 bases match TRBD2. This CDR3 region has 14 residues. Germline V gene data show CDR1 as SEHNR and CDR2 as FQNEAQ (reference sequence). V trimming: 4 bases; J trimming: 3 bases; junction bases outside the gene matches: 4. The CDR3 nucleotides are TGTGCCAGCAGCTCATTACTAGCGGAAGAGACCCAGTACTTC. This encodes CASSSLLAEETQYF.

At least ten counts were recorded for this clonotype. The rearrangement joins TRBV11-2 to TRBJ2-3, with D possibly TRBD1 on 6 matching bases. Germline-derived CDR1 and CDR2 are SGHAT and FQNNGV. With 1 base removed from V and 3 bases from J, the gap between germline ends came to 14 bases. The CDR3 is 16 residues long. The CDR3 here is CASSLVWSGVTDTQYF. Written as DNA, the CDR3 is TGTGCCAGCAGCTTAGTCTGGTCAGGGGTGACAGATACGCAGTATTTT.

This clonotype has a count of ten or more. The chain is built from TRBV4-2 and TRBJ2-3, with 12 bases fitting TRBD2. This CDR3 spans 16 amino acids. CDR1 LGHNA and CDR2 YNFKEQ come from the germline V gene. Trimming took 4 bases from V and 7 from J; bases not matched to a gene: 9. This chain's CDR3 is CASSPQTSGSPYTQYF. The CDR3 DNA follows: TGTGCCAGCAGCCCTCAGACTAGCGGGAGTCCCTATACGCAGTATTTT.

The CDR3 here is CASSPGEGHEQYF. CDR3 nucleotide sequence: TGTGCCAGCAGCCCGGGGGAGGGCCACGAGCAGTACTTC. This chain joins TRBV7-6 and TRBJ2-7; 7 nucleotides match TRBD2. The CDR3 sequence is 13 residues long. V lost 5 bases, J lost 5 bases, and 6 bases stayed unmatched. CDR1 SGHVS and CDR2 FNYEAQ come from the germline V gene.

CDR3 amino acids: CASSLGLAGGPDGTQYF. For the CDR3, the DNA is TGTGCCAGCAGCTTAGGGCTAGCGGGGGGCCCGGACGGGACCCAGTACTTC. This chain joins TRBV7-9 and TRBJ2-5; 11 nucleotides match TRBD2. The CDR3 loop spans 17 amino acids. The germline gives CDR1 SEHNR, CDR2 FQNEAQ (reference sequence). The J segment lost 7 bases and the V segment lost 1 base, leaving 11 bases of the junction unmatched.

This clonotype has a handful of counts. The rearrangement joins TRBV10-3 to TRBJ2-7, with 7 bases that match TRBD2. V gave up 10 bases and J gave up 4 bases; unmatched junction bases: 10. The CDR3 loop spans 13 amino acids. The germline CDR1 and CDR2 sequences are ENHRY and SYGVKD. In nucleotides, the CDR3 is TGTGCCACCTCCTCGGCGGGAGCGTACGAGCAGTACTTC. Translating gives CATSSAGAYEQYF.

The genes are TRBV4-3 and TRBJ1-6, with 7 positions matching TRBD1. From germline, CDR1 is LGHNA and CDR2 YSLEER. CDR3 length: 16 residues. The ends lost 0 bases at V and 5 bases at J; junction bases unmatched: 4. DNA for the CDR3: TGCGCCAGCAGCCAAGAGGGACAGACGGATAATTCACCCCTCCACTTT. This encodes CASSQEGQTDNSPLHF.

The chain couples TRBV20-1 to TRBJ2-3; TRBD2 is a possible D gene (5 bases). The V and J ends lost 4 bases and 7 bases respectively, with 21 bases between them. Germline V gene lookup returns CDR1 DFQATT and CDR2 SNEGSKA (reference sequence). This CDR3 is 15 amino acids long. CDR3 DNA: TGCAGTGCTACCGATGAGGGCCCCGGGCCGAATACGCAGTATTTT. Translation gives CSATDEGPGPNTQYF.

The chain couples TRBV10-3 to TRBJ2-2; either TRBD1 or TRBD2 may fit D (6 bases each). V lost 9 bases, J lost 4 bases, and 12 bases lay in between. CDR3 length: 13 residues. CDR1 and CDR2 from the germline V gene are ENHRY and SYGVKD. This CDR3 reads CAMEQGGTGELFF. The CDR3 DNA is TGTGCCATGGAACAGGGAGGCACCGGGGAGCTGTTTTTT.

This clonotype has just a few counts. The chain recombines TRBV27 with TRBJ2-5; D unresolved. In germline, CDR1 is MNHEY, CDR2 SMNVEV (reference sequence). The CDR3 has 15 amino acids. V was clipped by 0 bases and J by 0 bases, with 8 bases between them. The CDR3 loop is CASSLSIQNQETQYF. CDR3 nucleotides: TGTGCCAGCAGTTTATCGATACAAAACCAAGAGACCCAGTACTTC.

This chain uses TRBV7-8 with TRBJ2-7, with D perhaps matching TRBD1 or TRBD2 (5 bases each). The CDR3 is made up of 15 amino acids. The V end lost 1 base, the J end lost 4 bases, and 14 bases lay between the germline ends. Germline lookup yields CDR1 SGHVS and CDR2 FQNEAQ. The CDR3 protein is CASSLEWGMAYEQYV. CDR3 bases: TGTGCCAGCAGCTTAGAGTGGGGGATGGCGTACGAGCAGTACGTC.

This clonotype was counted only a few times. As DNA, the CDR3 is TGTGCCAGCTCACCACTGGGACGCTCTGGGGCCAACGTCCTGACTTTC. Protein sequence: CASSPLGRSGANVLTF. The chain has TRBV18 and TRBJ2-6; D tentatively reads TRBD1 or TRBD2 (5 bases each). From germline, CDR1 is KGHSH and CDR2 LQKENI. V gave up 1 base and J gave up 0 bases, with 7 bases separating them. This CDR3 spans 16 amino acids.